What follows are 24 T cell receptor beta chains derived from one specimen sequenced in a study of T cell repertoires in cytomegalovirus infection. Using its own MiXCR run on the reads, TCRdb lists one record per CDR3 protein. The sample carries 150,000 to 160,000 distinct CDR3 sequences, 23% recorded once. The material sequenced was PBMCs. These receptors were obtained from a human donor in good health (CMV status not recorded). Some clones in this sample may be carry-over from other donors' samples.

The chain recombines TRBV4-1 with TRBJ1-5; perhaps TRBD1 as D (5 bases). The CDR3 is 14 residues long. Germline V CDR1 and CDR2: MGHRA, YSYEKL. The germline V and J ends were trimmed by 0 bases and 2 bases, with 5 bases remaining between them. The CDR3 is CASSQEGGNQPQHF. CDR3 DNA: TGCGCCAGCAGCCAAGAGGGGGGCAATCAGCCCCAGCATTTT.

The chain has TRBV7-9 and TRBJ2-1; D might be TRBD2 (6 bases). Germline assignment: CDR1 SEHNR and CDR2 FQNEAQ (reference sequence). The CDR3 consists of 16 residues. V was trimmed by 4 bases and J by 5 bases, leaving 18 bases between them. The CDR3: CASSSLGTSRDNEQFF. The CDR3, as DNA: TGTGCCAGCAGCTCCCTAGGGACTTCCAGGGACAATGAGCAGTTCTTC.

The chain carries TRBV6-5 and TRBJ2-7; D might be TRBD2 (5 bases). V lost 6 bases and J 0 bases, leaving 9 bases between the germline ends. Germline CDR1 and CDR2: MNHEY and SVGAGI. The CDR3 consists of 13 residues. The CDR3 reads CASRLAYSYEQYF. The CDR3 region has the DNA TGTGCCAGCAGATTAGCGTACTCCTACGAGCAGTACTTC.

The chain carries TRBV29-1 and TRBJ1-2; possible D gene TRBD1, 5 bases. From germline, CDR1 is SQVTM and CDR2 ANQGSEA. CDR3 size: 12 residues. This CDR3 reads CSSSEGIYGYTF. The DNA of the CDR3 is TGCAGTAGTAGTGAGGGGATCTATGGCTACACCTTC.

The chain recombines TRBV28 with TRBJ2-7; no clear D gene. Germline V gene data show CDR1 as MDHEN and CDR2 as SYDVKM. The CDR3 is 12 residues long. V gave up 3 bases and J gave up 7 bases, with 10 bases separating them. As DNA, the CDR3 is TGTGCCAGCAGTTTCGTCGGCAGAGAGCAGTACTTC. This encodes CASSFVGREQYF.

This clonotype occurred many times. The chain uses TRBV7-2 and TRBJ1-5, with a possible D match to TRBD1 (6 bases). Trimming left V 5 bases short and J 6 bases short, with 14 bases between. Germline V gene lookup returns CDR1 SGHTA and CDR2 FQGNSA. The CDR3 runs to 14 residues. The CDR3: CASSLRGGGQPQHF. CDR3 bases: TGTGCCAGCAGCCTAAGGGGGGGCGGTCAGCCCCAGCATTTT.

The rearrangement joins TRBV28 to TRBJ2-1; either TRBD1 or TRBD2 may fit D (5 bases each). The CDR3 covers 12 residues. Trimming stripped 3 bases from V and 15 bases from J, with 15 bases between. CDR1 and CDR2 from the germline V gene are MDHEN and SYDVKM. The CDR3 coding sequence is TGTGCCAGCAGTTTGCTAGGGGTTAGCGCGTTCTTC. Translated, it gives CASSLLGVSAFF. Full variable domain (missing parts from reference TRBV28 and TRBJ2-1): DVKVTQSSRYLVKRTGEKVFLECVQDMDHENMFWYRQDPGLGLRLIYFSYDVKMKEKGDIPEGYSVSREKKERFSLILESASTNQTSMYLCASSLLGVSAFFGPGTRLTVL.

In its sample, this clonotype was seen many times. This chain uses TRBV7-2 with TRBJ2-3; 9 positions agree with TRBD2. Germline CDR1 and CDR2: SGHTA and FQGNSA. V trimming: 7 bases; J trimming: 2 bases; junction bases outside the gene matches: 4. The CDR3 length is 14 residues. CDR3 bases: TGTGCCAGCAAGACTAGCGGATTCACAGATACGCAGTATTTT. Translation: CASKTSGFTDTQYF. Complete variable domain (other parts from reference TRBV7-2 and TRBJ2-3): GAGVSQSPSNKVTEKGKDVELRCDPISGHTALYWYRQSLGQGLEFLIYFQGNSAPDKSGLPSDRFSAERTGGSVSTLTIQRTQQEDSAVYLCASKTSGFTDTQYFGPGTRLTVL.

This clonotype was recorded many times. The chain carries TRBV6-5 and TRBJ2-7; TRBD2 aligns across 14 bases. The CDR3 spans 20 residues. CDR1 and CDR2 (germline): MNHEY, SVGAGI. Losses at the gene ends were 1 base for V and 4 bases for J; bases not matched to a gene: 15. Here the CDR3 DNA reads TGTGCCAGCAGTTACTTCCCGGGACTAGCGGGAGCGGCACCAGAATACGAGCAGTACTTC. Its protein product is CASSYFPGLAGAAPEYEQYF.

The CDR3 spells CASSIYGGGYEQYF. The CDR3 DNA follows: TGTGCCAGCAGTATCTACGGTGGGGGGTACGAGCAGTACTTC. The chain employs TRBV28 and TRBJ2-7; D is possibly TRBD2 (6 bases). V was shortened by 5 bases and J by 4 bases, with 15 bases between the two germline ends. Germline V gene lookup returns CDR1 MDHEN and CDR2 SYDVKM. The CDR3 consists of 14 residues. The full variable domain, in which reference TRBV28 and TRBJ2-7 provide the parts outside the CDR3, is DVKVTQSSRYLVKRTGEKVFLECVQDMDHENMFWYRQDPGLGLRLIYFSYDVKMKEKGDIPEGYSVSREKKERFSLILESASTNQTSMYLCASSIYGGGYEQYFGPGTRLTVT.

The V call is TRBV29-1, the J call TRBJ2-1; maybe TRBD2 (6 bases). With 3 bases removed from V and 3 bases from J, the gap between germline ends came to 21 bases. Germline CDR1 SQVTM, CDR2 ANQGSEA. The CDR3 sequence is 17 residues long. Written as DNA, the CDR3 is TGCAGCGTTGATATGGGGGGTTTAACGGGATTCTACAATGAGCAGTTCTTC. Translated, it gives CSVDMGGLTGFYNEQFF.

The chain links TRBV5-6 to TRBJ1-4; 8 bases are a match to TRBD1. Trimming took 4 bases from V and 6 from J; bases not matched to a gene: 2. In germline, CDR1 is SGHDT, CDR2 YYEEEE. The length of the CDR3 is 13 residues. CDR3 DNA: TGTGCCAGCAGCGGGACAGGCTATGAAAAACTGTTTTTT. Protein sequence: CASSGTGYEKLFF.

This clonotype was observed a few times. This CDR3 is CASGSRGRTDTQYF. The CDR3 DNA reads TGTGCCAGCGGCTCCAGGGGGCGGACAGATACGCAGTATTTT. The rearrangement uses TRBV7-8 and TRBJ2-3, with 8 bases that match TRBD1. CDR1 and CDR2 from the germline V gene are SGHVS and FQNEAQ. The CDR3 contains 14 residues. With V trimmed by 8 bases and J by 3 bases, 7 bases remained unmatched.

At least ten counts were recorded for this clonotype. This rearrangement joins TRBV12-3 or TRBV12-4 to TRBJ1-5; 7 bases are a match to TRBD1. The CDR3 has 15 residues. V shed 4 bases, J shed 5 bases, and the junction held 8 bases outside the gene matches. The CDR3 loop reads CASSSDRVADQPQHF. The CDR3 nucleotides read TGTGCCAGCAGTTCTGACAGGGTAGCGGATCAGCCCCAGCATTTT.

This chain joins TRBV20-1 and TRBJ1-6, with a possible D match to TRBD1 (6 bases). V shed 0 bases and J shed 8 bases, with 17 bases lying between them. The germline CDR1 and CDR2 sequences are DFQATT and SNEGSKA (reference sequence). The CDR3 totals 16 residues. Written as DNA, the CDR3 is TGCAGTGCTAGAGATCTGTTGACACAGGGCTATTCACCCCTCCACTTT. This sequence encodes CSARDLLTQGYSPLHF.

This clonotype was seen repeatedly, ten times or more. The rearrangement links TRBV7-3 to TRBJ2-2, with D maybe TRBD2 (5 bases). V was shortened by 2 bases and J by 1 base, with 11 bases between the two germline ends. Germline V gives CDR1 SGHTA, CDR2 FQGTGA. This CDR3 region has 16 residues. The CDR3 coding sequence is TGTGCCAGCAGCTTAGCGAGGGCGCGGAACACCGGGGAGCTGTTTTTT. Protein sequence: CASSLARARNTGELFF. The full variable domain, completed using reference TRBV7-3 and TRBJ2-2, is GAGVSQTPSNKVTEKGKYVELRCDPISGHTALYWYRQSLGQGPEFLIYFQGTGAADDSGLPNDRFFAVRPEGSVSTLKIQRTERGDSAVYLCASSLARARNTGELFFGEGSRLTVL.

The chain links TRBV7-2 to TRBJ1-3; D remains ambiguous. This CDR3 comprises 16 residues. The V gene lost 2 bases and the J gene lost 3 bases, with 14 bases spanning the gap. In germline, CDR1 is SGHTA, CDR2 FQGNSA. This chain's CDR3 is CASSLKPLGFGNTIYF. The CDR3 nucleotides are TGTGCCAGCAGCTTAAAGCCGCTCGGCTTTGGAAACACCATATATTTT.

The genes are TRBV2 and TRBJ2-3, with unresolved D. V was cut by 2 bases and J by 2 bases, with 5 bases left in between. Germline V gene lookup returns CDR1 SNHLY and CDR2 FYNNEI. This CDR3 region has 13 residues. CDR3 bases: TGTGCCAGCAGTGAAATGGACACAGATACGCAGTATTTT. Amino acids: CASSEMDTDTQYF.

This clonotype was found many times. The chain couples TRBV7-2 to TRBJ2-3; possible D gene TRBD2, 6 bases. The CDR3 sequence is 18 residues long. CDR1 and CDR2 from the germline V gene are SGHTA and FQGNSA. V dropped 5 bases and J dropped 4 bases, with 25 bases sitting between them. The CDR3 protein is CASSLPGGLAGRPDTQYF. The CDR3 DNA is TGTGCCAGCAGCCTCCCTGGAGGGCTAGCTGGAAGGCCAGATACGCAGTATTTT.

The rearrangement joins TRBV28 to TRBJ1-2, with 7 nucleotides matching TRBD1. V was clipped by 5 bases and J by 1 base; unmatched bases: 13. The CDR3 runs 17 residues. Germline CDR1 is MDHEN and CDR2 is SYDVKM. In DNA form, the CDR3 reads TGTGCCAGCAGTACTGACCCAACGGGACAGATTAACTATGGCTACACCTTC. Protein: CASSTDPTGQINYGYTF.

The table lists this clonotype with a few counts. The chain links TRBV29-1 to TRBJ2-7, with TRBD2 matching 7 bases. CDR1 and CDR2 (germline): SQVTM, ANQGSEA. Trimming took 2 bases from V and 7 from J; bases not matched to a gene: 5. The CDR3 is 12 residues long. Here the CDR3 DNA reads TGCAGCGTTGAAAAGGGAGGGTCGGAGCAGTACTTC. It yields the protein CSVEKGGSEQYF.

This clonotype was observed many times. The rearrangement joins TRBV7-2 to TRBJ1-5, with D perhaps TRBD1 (6 bases). The germline gives CDR1 SGHTA, CDR2 FQGNSA. The CDR3 has 16 amino acids. With 5 bases removed from V and 3 bases from J, the gap between germline ends came to 17 bases. In DNA form, the CDR3 reads TGTGCCAGCAGCCCTAACTACAGGGCTCTCAATCAGCCCCAGCATTTT. Translating gives CASSPNYRALNQPQHF.

The sample holds a few counts of this clonotype. The chain couples TRBV15 to TRBJ2-5; D is undetermined. Germline V gene lookup returns CDR1 LNHNV and CDR2 YYDKDF (reference sequence). This CDR3 comprises 13 residues. The V gene lost 5 bases and the J gene lost 3 bases, with 10 bases spanning the gap. DNA of the CDR3: TGTGCCACCAGCGGTCAGCTTGAAGAGACCCAGTACTTC. The encoded protein is CATSGQLEETQYF.

This clonotype was observed at least ten times. An end of the junction differs from the germline gene, which may be a read error. CDR3 sequence (DNA): TGTGCCAGCAGCCTAACTGACTACAATGAGCAGTTCTTC. Translation gives CASSLTDYNEQFF. The rearrangement links TRBV7-3 to TRBJ2-1; D is undetermined. The CDR3 has 13 amino acids. Germline V gives CDR1 SGHTA, CDR2 FQGTGA.